Listed below are T cell receptor beta chains from one sample, sequenced in a study of T-cell memory formation after mild COVID-19. MiXCR was run by TCRdb on the 5' RACE reads, yielding one entry per CDR3 protein. The sample lists 470,000 or so distinct CDR3 sequences, roughly 25% seen once, with about an eighth in the top ten. Specimen: PBMCs or a T cell subset sorted from them (not recorded which). These receptors originate from an adult woman who had mild COVID-19 (a few samples of this study predate the infection). Cell type and time point are not known. The CDR3 runs from the conserved cysteine through the conserved F or W.

TRBV4-2,CASGKVGGNDNEQFF
TRBV15,CATSRDGQDPEAFF
TRBV7-9,CASSLTGKSNQPQHF
TRBV7-2,CASSLAAKLTNYGYTF
TRBV5-4,CASLLAGSYNEQFF
TRBV18,CASSPGGYYGYTF
TRBV18,CASSPSDRGGSQHF
TRBV11-2,CASSPLGLNYEQYF
TRBV2,CASSEAEIIGSTDTQYF
TRBV6-6,CASSRGTSGRETQYF
TRBV5-8,CASSLDQGAYNEQFF
TRBV29-1,CSVDYLNTEAFF
TRBV9,CASSGTWGYTGELFF
TRBV4-1,CASSQILGTGRNQPQHF
TRBV7-9,CASSSTGLQNTEAFF
TRBV20-1,CSARDQETGDNSPLHF
TRBV6-5,CASSYSLTGELFF
TRBV5-5,CASSVTGLSSYNEQFF
TRBV5-1,CASSLRHDANYGYTF
TRBV9,CASSGHLNTEAFF
TRBV2,CASTLAGNNEQFF
TRBV4-1,CASSQDLQRGSYNEQFF
TRBV19,CASSFGTAYNEQFF
TRBV9,CASSVSSSSYNEQFF
TRBV7-8,CASSFDTTYEQYF
TRBV12-2,CASRLAKDVSNQPQHF
TRBV12-5,CASGVNPVSNGYIPGQGALETQYF
TRBV5-1,CASSFFRDSGELFF
TRBV12-3/TRBV12-4,CASSPVRGKSEQYF
TRBV12-3/TRBV12-4,CASSQLRAGGETQYF
TRBV5-1,CASSFRTGEETQYF
TRBV6-5,CASTSLSGVGRADTGELFF
TRBV29-1,CSVGQGRMETQYF
TRBV6-6,CASSLTPGITSGYEQYF
TRBV5-6,CASSPLAGVRDTQYF
TRBV5-1,CASSLQPIYEQYF
TRBV19,CASSRVTGGYEQYF
TRBV7-8,CASSSRGGQGNTEAFF
TRBV5-1,CASRYRTGSPDTQYF
TRBV7-9,CASSPTGTGAYEQYF
TRBV3-1,CASSLLPGTGGRTGELFF
TRBV3-1,CASSLELYTDTQYF
TRBV7-9,CASSGQGATGELFF
TRBV5-1,CASSLSLAGPGGTYEQYF
TRBV7-2,CASSLVPRGAGDTQYF